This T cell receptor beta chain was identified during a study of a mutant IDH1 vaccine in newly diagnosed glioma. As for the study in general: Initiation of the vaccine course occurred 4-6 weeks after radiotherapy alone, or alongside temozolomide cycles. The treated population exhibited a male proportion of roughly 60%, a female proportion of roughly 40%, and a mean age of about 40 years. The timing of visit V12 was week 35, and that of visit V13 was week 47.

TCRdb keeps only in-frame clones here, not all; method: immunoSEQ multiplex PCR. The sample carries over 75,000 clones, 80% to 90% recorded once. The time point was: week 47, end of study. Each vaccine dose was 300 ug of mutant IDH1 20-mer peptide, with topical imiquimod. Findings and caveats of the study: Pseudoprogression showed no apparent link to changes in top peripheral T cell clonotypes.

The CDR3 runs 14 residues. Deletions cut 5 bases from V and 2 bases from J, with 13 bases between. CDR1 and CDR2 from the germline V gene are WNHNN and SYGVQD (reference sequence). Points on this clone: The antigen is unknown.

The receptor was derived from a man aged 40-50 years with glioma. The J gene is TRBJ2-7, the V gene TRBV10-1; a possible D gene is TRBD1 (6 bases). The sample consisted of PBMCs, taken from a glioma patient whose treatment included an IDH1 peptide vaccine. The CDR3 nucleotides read TGCGCCAGCAGTCGCGCCCAGGGGCCCTACGAGCAGTACTTC. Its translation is CASSRAQGPYEQYF.